Below are 10 T cell receptor beta chains sequenced from a single sample in a study of blood T cells in healthy people across ages. Next came a second PCR, run for roughly 6 to 11 cycles, which used a sample-barcoded 5' primer along with a J-beta primer mix. A single record per CDR3 protein comes from TCRdb applying MiXCR to the 5' RACE reads. The profile covers under 1,100,000 distinct CDR3 sequences, with under 30% appearing a single time and about 0.69% taken by the ten largest. The data were also submitted as part of a second study, on T cells of mothers and their children.

Sample: blood. Receptor source: a girl aged 2 to 10 in good health.

The chain has TRBV3-1 and TRBJ2-3; 10 nucleotides match TRBD1. J gave up 7 bases and V 1 base, and 14 bases lay outside the gene matches. Per germline, CDR1 LGHDT and CDR2 YNNKEL (reference sequence). The CDR3 runs 18 residues. The CDR3 DNA is TGTGCCAGCAGCCAAGGGAGTTTCAGGGGACAGGGGTTACATACGCAGTATTTT. As protein: CASSQGSFRGQGLHTQYF.

The chain combines TRBV11-2 with TRBJ2-1; 8 nucleotides align to TRBD2. The CDR3 contains 14 residues. Looked up from germline, CDR1 is SGHAT and CDR2 is FQNNGV. The V and J ends lost 5 bases and 9 bases, in that order; junction bases with no gene match: 9. The CDR3 loop is CASSQAGAGGEQFF. The CDR3 DNA is TGTGCCAGCAGCCAAGCGGGGGCGGGGGGTGAGCAGTTCTTC.

The chain is built from TRBV14 and TRBJ2-1, with D uncertain. Trimming pared 1 base from V and 8 bases from J, leaving 15 bases between. The CDR3 is made up of 15 amino acids. Germline V gene lookup returns CDR1 SGHDN and CDR2 FVKESK. The CDR3 protein is CASSQGYPMVDEQFF. The CDR3 nucleotides read TGTGCCAGCAGCCAAGGGTACCCGATGGTGGATGAGCAGTTCTTC. The full variable domain, in which reference TRBV14 and TRBJ2-1 provide the parts outside the CDR3, is EAGVTQFPSHSVIEKGQTVTLRCDPISGHDNLYWYRRVMGKEIKFLLHFVKESKQDESGMPNNRFLAERTGGTYSTLKVQPAELEDSGVYFCASSQGYPMVDEQFFGPGTRLTVL.

The chain uses TRBV7-6 and TRBJ1-1; D not certain. The CDR3 is 16 residues long. Germline V gene lookup returns CDR1 SGHVS and CDR2 FNYEAQ. Trimming shortened V by 2 bases and J by 0 bases, and 13 bases separated the two germline ends. The CDR3 spells CASSLLLTGMNTEAFF. The CDR3 DNA sequence: TGTGCCAGCAGCTTACTTCTTACGGGGATGAACACTGAAGCTTTCTTT.

This clonotype was seen at least ten times. The chain combines TRBV6-6 with TRBJ1-4, with TRBD1 identical over 7 bases. The germline gives CDR1 MNHNY, CDR2 SVGAGI (reference sequence). V was pared by 3 bases and J by 0 bases, with 1 base of the junction left unmatched. This CDR3 is built from 15 residues. The CDR3 nucleotides read TGTGCCAGCAGTTATACAGGGGCAACTAATGAAAAACTGTTTTTT. Translated, it gives CASSYTGATNEKLFF.

The chain couples TRBV5-1 to TRBJ2-1; TRBD2 matches at 8 bases. The CDR3 is 13 residues long. Trimming removed 2 bases from V and 8 bases from J; junction bases left unmatched: 3. CDR1 and CDR2 (germline): SGHRS, YFSETQ. The CDR3 region has the DNA TGCGCCAGCAGCTTAGCGGGAGACTATGAGCAGTTCTTC. Its protein is CASSLAGDYEQFF. Complete variable domain (other parts from reference TRBV5-1 and TRBJ2-1): KAGVTQTPRYLIKTRGQQVTLSCSPISGHRSVSWYQQTPGQGLQFLFEYFSETQRNKGNFPGRFSGRQFSNSRSEMNVSTLELGDSALYLCASSLAGDYEQFFGPGTRLTVL.

The CDR3 sequence is CASSLDSGTWGYTF. In DNA, the CDR3 is TGTGCCAGCAGCTTAGATTCCGGTACTTGGGGCTACACCTTC. The chain has TRBV11-3 and TRBJ1-2; D is undetermined. This CDR3 has 14 amino acids. Trimming took off 0 bases at V and 8 bases at J, with 13 bases between the two ends. The germline CDR1 and CDR2 sequences are SGHNT and YENEEA.

This clonotype was seen a few times. The rearrangement links TRBV20-1 to TRBJ2-7; weak D call: TRBD2 (6 bases). V lost 5 bases, J lost 2 bases, and 19 bases lay in between. CDR3 length: 15 residues. Germline V gene lookup returns CDR1 DFQATT and CDR2 SNEGSKA (reference sequence). This chain's CDR3 is CSARALYGSPYEQYF. DNA for the CDR3: TGCAGTGCTCGAGCCCTCTACGGGAGCCCCTACGAGCAGTACTTC.

This chain uses TRBV7-3 with TRBJ2-1, with D perhaps TRBD1 or TRBD2 (5 bases each). The CDR3 covers 17 residues. Germline V gene sequence: CDR1 SGHTA, CDR2 FQGTGA. The ends were cut back, 2 bases at V and 2 bases at J, with 16 bases in the middle. CDR3 region: CASSLLGGGPTYNEQFF. As DNA, the CDR3 is TGTGCCAGCAGCTTACTGGGTGGGGGTCCTACCTACAATGAGCAGTTCTTC.

The sample holds many counts of this clonotype. One end of the junction fails to match germline, which may point to a read error. The V gene is TRBV5-1, the J gene TRBJ2-7, with 7 positions matching TRBD1. Germline CDR1 and CDR2: SGHRS and YFSETQ. This CDR3 has 13 residues. As DNA, the CDR3 is TGTGCCAGCAGCTTCGGGACAGACTACGAGCAGTACTTC. Its protein is CASSFGTDYEQYF.